Reported below is one T cell receptor beta chain. This entry comes from a study of blood T cell repertoires in COVID-19. Study information: Sites across the United States, Italy and Spain contributed samples from acute and convalescent COVID-19. Nucleic acid was either cDNA or gDNA, and it came from T cells, B-cell-depleted T cells, or PBMCs.

How the authors handled the data: Reference gene primer amplification gave nucleated cell count estimates. Produced via immunoSEQ multiplex PCR; TCRdb's table is partial and in-frame only. V, J and clone size reflect that table, while D and trimming were determined from the DNA. The repertoire holds some 300,000 clones, with around four fifths as singletons. Germline CDR1 is ENHRY and CDR2 is SYGVKD. This CDR3 is built from 14 residues. V shed 7 bases, J shed 6 bases, and the junction held 10 bases outside the gene matches. Sequenced sample: peripheral blood. The chain uses TRBV10-3 and TRBJ2-7, with 9 bases fitting TRBD1. The clonotype comes from a woman in her forties or fifties with active or convalescent COVID-19. CDR3 region: CAITMTGGEGEQYF. In DNA form, the CDR3 reads TGTGCCATCACCATGACAGGGGGTGAAGGCGAGCAGTACTTC.